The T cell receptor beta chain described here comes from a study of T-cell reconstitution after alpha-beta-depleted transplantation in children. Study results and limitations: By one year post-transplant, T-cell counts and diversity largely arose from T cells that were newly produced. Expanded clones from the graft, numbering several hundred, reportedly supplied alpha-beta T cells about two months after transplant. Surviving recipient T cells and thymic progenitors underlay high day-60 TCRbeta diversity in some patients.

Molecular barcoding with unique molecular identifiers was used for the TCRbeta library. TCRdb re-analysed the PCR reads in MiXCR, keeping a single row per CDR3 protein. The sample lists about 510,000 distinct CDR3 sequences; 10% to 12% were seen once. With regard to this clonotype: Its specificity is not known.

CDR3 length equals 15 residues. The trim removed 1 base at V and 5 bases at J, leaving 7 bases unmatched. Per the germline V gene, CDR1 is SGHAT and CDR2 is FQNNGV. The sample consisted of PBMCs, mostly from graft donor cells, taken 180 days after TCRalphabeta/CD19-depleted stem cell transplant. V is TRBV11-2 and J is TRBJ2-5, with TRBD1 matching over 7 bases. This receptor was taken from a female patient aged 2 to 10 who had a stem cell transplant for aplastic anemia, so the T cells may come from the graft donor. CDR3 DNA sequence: TGTGCCAGCAGCTTAGGGTGGATGACAGGGGAGACCCAGTACTTC. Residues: CASSLGWMTGETQYF.